These 22 T cell receptor beta chains share one sample of origin, sequenced in a study of CD8+ T cells in alopecia areata. Once RNA had been extracted, it was reverse transcribed into cDNA to act as the sequencing template. This table comes from immunoSEQ multiplex PCR, and its TCRdb copy is limited to in-frame clones, with some not included. The sample carries about 150,000 clones, approximately 50% recorded once. The sample comprised CD4+ T cells sorted from blood. These receptor sequences come from a human donor with alopecia areata.

This chain connects TRBV29-1 to TRBJ1-1; D is ambiguous. The CDR3 consists of 13 residues. The germline gives CDR1 SQVTM, CDR2 ANQGSEA. The V gene lost 5 bases and the J gene lost 1 base, with 11 bases spanning the gap. CDR3 nucleotide sequence: TGCAGCGTTTATGAGGATCCGAACACTGAAGCTTTCTTT. Its protein is CSVYEDPNTEAFF. The entire variable domain, with the rest obtained from reference TRBV29-1 and TRBJ1-1, is as follows: SAVISQKPSRDICQRGTSLTIQCQVDSQVTMMFWYRQQPGQSLTLIATANQGSEATYESGFVIDKFPISRPNLTFSTLTVSNMSPEDSSIYLCSVYEDPNTEAFFGQGTRLTVV.

The table lists this clone with many counts. The genes are TRBV29-1 and TRBJ2-7, with 7 nucleotides matching TRBD2. The CDR3 is made up of 13 amino acids. The germline gives CDR1 SQVTM, CDR2 ANQGSEA. The J segment lost 4 bases and the V segment lost 5 bases, leaving 8 bases of the junction unmatched. The CDR3 DNA follows: TGCAGCGTTTTTGCGGGAGAAGGGTACGAGCAGTACTTC. Its translation: CSVFAGEGYEQYF.

The CDR3 nucleotides read TGTGCCTGGAAAACTCCGACAGGGGCATACCAAGAGACCCAGTACTTC. Residues: CAWKTPTGAYQETQYF. The chain uses TRBV30 and TRBJ2-5; 8 nucleotides agree with TRBD1. The junction had 10 bases not matched to a gene; V was cut back by 4 bases and J by 0 bases. In germline, CDR1 is GTSNPN, CDR2 SVGIG (reference sequence). The CDR3 runs to 16 residues. The complete variable domain, with remaining parts taken from reference TRBV30 and TRBJ2-5, reads SQTIHQWPATLVQPVGSPLSLECTVEGTSNPNLYWYRQAAGRGLQLLFYSVGIGQISSEVPQNLSASRPQDRQFILSSKKLLLSDSGFYLCAWKTPTGAYQETQYFGPGTRLLVL.

The V gene is TRBV4-2, the J gene TRBJ1-2, with D perhaps TRBD1 (5 bases). V shed 0 bases and J shed 6 bases, with 14 bases lying between them. CDR3 size: 15 residues. The germline CDR1 and CDR2 sequences are LGHNA and YNFKEQ. The CDR3 is CASSQDRGDPNGYTF. CDR3 bases: TGTGCCAGCAGCCAAGATCGGGGGGACCCGAATGGCTACACCTTC.

V usage is TRBV29-1 and J usage is TRBJ1-2; 7 nucleotides match TRBD1. The CDR3 covers 12 residues. The V gene's germline CDR1 is SQVTM and CDR2 ANQGSEA. V shed 5 bases and J 2 bases; nucleotides not matched to a gene: 2. In DNA form, the CDR3 reads TGCAGCGTTCGACAGGGCAACTATGGCTACACCTTC. It yields the protein CSVRQGNYGYTF.

This clone was recorded a few times. The chain has TRBV28 and TRBJ2-1, with 8 bases fitting TRBD1. Germline trimming cut 6 bases from V and 6 bases from J; bases unmatched to any gene: 13. Germline V gene sequence: CDR1 MDHEN, CDR2 SYDVKM. The CDR3 covers 16 residues. CDR3 nucleotides: TGTGCCAGCAGCCGCGACAGGGGAGGTTTGGTCAATGAGCAGTTCTTC. It codes for CASSRDRGGLVNEQFF.

This chain connects TRBV5-4 to TRBJ2-2; possibly TRBD1 for D (6 bases). The V end was cut by 4 bases, the J end by 1 base, with 11 bases between. The CDR3 loop spans 15 amino acids. Germline-derived CDR1 and CDR2 are SGHNT and YYREEE (reference sequence). CDR3 in amino acids: CASSPSDRNTGELFF. The CDR3 coding sequence is TGTGCCAGCAGCCCCTCGGACAGGAACACCGGGGAGCTGTTTTTT.

This chain connects TRBV29-1 to TRBJ2-7; 9 nucleotides agree with TRBD1. Trimming took 6 bases from V and 3 from J; bases not matched to a gene: 15. The CDR3 has 16 residues. Germline V gene sequence: CDR1 SQVTM, CDR2 ANQGSEA. CDR3 in amino acids: CSVGTGPGGGYYEQYF. CDR3 DNA sequence: TGCAGCGTGGGGACAGGGCCCGGGGGCGGGTACTACGAGCAGTACTTC.

This clone was counted a few times. This chain uses TRBV29-1 with TRBJ1-2; D gene ambiguous. This CDR3 has 13 amino acids. The germline V gene has CDR1 SQVTM and CDR2 ANQGSEA. The V gene lost 4 bases and the J gene lost 3 bases, with 12 bases spanning the gap. The CDR3 DNA is TGCAGCGTTGGGGAGGGCGCAGACTATGGCTACACCTTC. It encodes CSVGEGADYGYTF.

The rearrangement uses TRBV29-1 and TRBJ1-5; tentative D call: TRBD1 (6 bases). Trimming removed 7 bases at V and 2 bases at J, with 9 bases between. Germline-derived CDR1 and CDR2 are SQVTM and ANQGSEA. The CDR3 contains 12 residues. For the CDR3, the DNA is TGCAGCGGCAGGACAGGCAATCAGCCCCAGCATTTT. It yields the protein CSGRTGNQPQHF.

This clone was picked up one time. The genes are TRBV5-6 and TRBJ2-1; D remains unclear. The CDR3 extends over 12 amino acids. Germline V gene data show CDR1 as SGHDT and CDR2 as YYEEEE. V lost 4 bases, J lost 2 bases, and 4 bases lay in between. CDR3 in amino acids: CASSTTYNEQFF. As DNA, the CDR3 is TGTGCCAGCAGCACAACCTACAATGAGCAGTTCTTC.

The chain's CDR3 is CASSVAPLGSGANVLTF. CDR3 nucleotide sequence: TGTGCCAGCAGCGTAGCCCCACTCGGCTCTGGGGCCAACGTCCTGACTTTC. The chain recombines TRBV9 with TRBJ2-6, with D unclear. The germline V gene encodes CDR1 SGDLS and CDR2 YYNGEE. The CDR3 has 17 residues. With 0 bases removed from V and 0 bases from J, the gap between germline ends came to 10 bases. Drawing the rest from reference TRBV9 and TRBJ2-6, the complete variable domain is DSGVTQTPKHLITATGQRVTLRCSPRSGDLSVYWYQQSLDQGLQFLIQYYNGEERAKGNILERFSAQQFPDLHSELNLSSLELGDSALYFCASSVAPLGSGANVLTFGAGSRLTVL.

The chain recombines TRBV7-3 with TRBJ2-7; 11 bases are a match to TRBD2. The CDR3 contains 14 residues. With 5 bases clipped from V and 3 bases from J, the junction kept 3 bases outside the gene matches. Germline CDR1 SGHTA, CDR2 FQGTGA. CDR3 region: CASSQGTSGYEQYF. The DNA of the CDR3 is TGTGCCAGCAGCCAAGGGACTAGCGGCTACGAGCAGTACTTC.

This chain uses TRBV7-9 with TRBJ2-5; TRBD2 aligns across 13 bases. Germline lookup yields CDR1 SEHNR and CDR2 FQNEAQ (reference sequence). The CDR3 spans 15 residues. J was trimmed by 5 bases and V by 5 bases; bases with no gene match: 5. The CDR3 DNA reads as TGTGCCAGCAGCCTTGGACTAGCGGGAGTGGAGACCCAGTACTTC. Protein product: CASSLGLAGVETQYF.

The rearrangement uses TRBV7-8 and TRBJ1-2, with TRBD1 matching 7 bases. The CDR3 is made up of 15 amino acids. V was pared by 4 bases and J by 2 bases, with 7 bases of the junction left unmatched. The germline CDR1 and CDR2 sequences are SGHVS and FQNEAQ. The CDR3 reads CASSSYPGQNYGYTF. In nucleotides, the CDR3 is TGTGCCAGCAGCTCCTACCCGGGACAGAACTATGGCTACACCTTC.

The chain links TRBV4-1 to TRBJ2-1; 10 nucleotides agree with TRBD2. The CDR3 has 16 amino acids. V shed 3 bases, J shed 8 bases, and the junction held 10 bases outside the gene matches. The germline V gene encodes CDR1 MGHRA and CDR2 YSYEKL. CDR3 nucleotide sequence: TGCGCCAGCAGCCACCCTGCTAGCGGGAGATCCCATGAGCAGTTCTTC. This gives the protein CASSHPASGRSHEQFF.

This chain joins TRBV27 and TRBJ2-7; tentatively, D is TRBD1 or TRBD2 (5 bases each). Trimming stripped 6 bases from V and 4 bases from J, with 19 bases between. Looked up from germline, CDR1 is MNHEY and CDR2 is SMNVEV (reference sequence). CDR3 length: 15 amino acids. CDR3 nucleotides: TGTGCCAGCAGCCAACTCGGGGCAGGATCATACGAGCAGTACTTC. The encoded protein is CASSQLGAGSYEQYF.

This clone is a singleton in its sample. CDR3 DNA sequence: TGTGCCCGAAACCCGGGACAGGGCTATGGCTACACCTTC. Amino acid sequence: CARNPGQGYGYTF. J is TRBJ1-2 and V is TRBV30; 9 bases map to TRBD1. The CDR3 totals 13 residues. V was pared by 8 bases and J by 4 bases, with 8 bases of the junction left unmatched. Germline CDR1 and CDR2: GTSNPN and SVGIG (reference sequence). Full variable domain (outside the CDR3, taken from reference TRBV30 and TRBJ1-2): SQTIHQWPATLVQPVGSPLSLECTVEGTSNPNLYWYRQAAGRGLQLLFYSVGIGQISSEVPQNLSASRPQDRQFILSSKKLLLSDSGFYLCARNPGQGYGYTFGSGTRLTVV.

V is TRBV2 and J is TRBJ2-7; 11 nucleotides align to TRBD2. Germline CDR1 and CDR2: SNHLY and FYNNEI. The CDR3 totals 15 residues. Germline trimming cut 6 bases from V and 4 bases from J; bases unmatched to any gene: 8. CDR3 sequence (DNA): TGTGCCAGCAGGACCGGGACTAGCGGAGGATACGAGCAGTACTTC. This translates into CASRTGTSGGYEQYF.

The chain is built from TRBV5-1 and TRBJ2-1; unclear D gene. Germline V CDR1 and CDR2: SGHRS, YFSETQ. Deletions cut 4 bases from V and 1 base from J, with 15 bases between. The CDR3 sequence is 16 residues long. The CDR3 region has the DNA TGCGCCAGCAGCCCCGTGGTCCCAAGGTCCTACAATGAGCAGTTCTTC. Encoded protein: CASSPVVPRSYNEQFF.

The chain couples TRBV5-1 to TRBJ2-4, with D perhaps matching TRBD2 (5 bases). This CDR3 spans 17 amino acids. Trimming took off 4 bases at V and 0 bases at J, with 17 bases between the two ends. From germline, CDR1 is SGHRS and CDR2 YFSETQ. The CDR3: CASSILGRPLAKNIQYF. Written as DNA, the CDR3 is TGCGCCAGCAGCATCCTAGGGAGACCTCTAGCCAAAAACATTCAGTACTTC. The full variable domain, completed using reference TRBV5-1 and TRBJ2-4, is KAGVTQTPRYLIKTRGQQVTLSCSPISGHRSVSWYQQTPGQGLQFLFEYFSETQRNKGNFPGRFSGRQFSNSRSEMNVSTLELGDSALYLCASSILGRPLAKNIQYFGAGTRLSVL.

This clone was observed a few times. This chain connects TRBV29-1 to TRBJ2-2; D possibly corresponds to TRBD1 (5 bases). The V gene lost 6 bases and the J gene lost 5 bases, with 13 bases spanning the gap. This CDR3 has 13 amino acids. The germline V gene encodes CDR1 SQVTM and CDR2 ANQGSEA. This CDR3 reads CSVEVQGTGELFF. The CDR3 region has the DNA TGCAGCGTAGAGGTCCAGGGAACCGGGGAGCTGTTTTTT.